These 5 T cell receptor beta chains were sequenced from one sample in a study of blood T cell repertoires in COVID-19 (dated by TCRdb to about 2020). Libraries came from the immunoSEQ multiplex PCR assay. Sourced from immuneACCESS, this table was stored by TCRdb with only in-frame sequences that have V and J called. A share of the clones is absent; for the studies checked, an unresolved V gene accounts for under half, and the remainder has no known explanation. For this sample the table gives over 120,000 clones, of which about four fifths were detected only once. Together, the top ten hold roughly 3% of the sample. The sequenced material came from peripheral blood. All receptors come from a woman at least 80 years old with acute or convalescent COVID-19.

The chain uses TRBV7-2 and TRBJ2-3; the match to TRBD2 covers 11 bases. CDR3 length: 17 amino acids. CDR1 is SGHTA, CDR2 FQGNSA, per germline. Trimming took 2 bases from V and 0 from J; bases not matched to a gene: 4. The CDR3 here is CASSLTSGGLSTDTQYF. CDR3 DNA sequence: TGTGCCAGCAGCTTAACTAGCGGGGGCCTGAGCACAGATACGCAGTATTTT. Full variable domain (rest looked up from reference TRBV7-2 and TRBJ2-3): GAGVSQSPSNKVTEKGKDVELRCDPISGHTALYWYRQSLGQGLEFLIYFQGNSAPDKSGLPSDRFSAERTGGSVSTLTIQRTQQEDSAVYLCASSLTSGGLSTDTQYFGPGTRLTVL.

V is TRBV28 and J is TRBJ1-4, with 7 positions matching TRBD1. Trimming at V came to 6 bases and at J to 6 bases, leaving 10 bases not matched to a gene. CDR1 is MDHEN and CDR2 is SYDVKM in the germline V gene. The CDR3 covers 15 residues. Here the CDR3 DNA reads TGTGCCAGCAGCCCGGTGGGCCAGGGGGATGAAAAACTGTTTTTT. As protein: CASSPVGQGDEKLFF.

This clone occurred once. This chain links TRBV6-6 with TRBJ1-1, with D possibly being TRBD1 (5 bases). CDR1 is MNHNY, CDR2 SVGAGI, per germline (reference sequence). This CDR3 region has 15 residues. V shed 4 bases and J shed 1 base, with 13 bases lying between them. CDR3 DNA sequence: TGTGCCAGCAGTTTGGGGGGGACTCAGAACACTGAAGCTTTCTTT. Encoded protein: CASSLGGTQNTEAFF.

The V call is TRBV4-2, the J call TRBJ2-5, with TRBD2 identical over 10 bases. V shed 0 bases and J 1 base; nucleotides not matched to a gene: 5. Germline CDR1 and CDR2: LGHNA and YNFKEQ. This CDR3 has 17 amino acids. CDR3 sequence reads: CASSQDESGGVQETQYF. In nucleotides, the CDR3 is TGTGCCAGCAGCCAAGACGAAAGCGGGGGGGTCCAAGAGACCCAGTACTTC.

In DNA form, the CDR3 reads TGTGCCAGCAGCAAAACTACATTGACGTCCACCGGGGAGCTGTTTTTT. Translating it yields CASSKTTLTSTGELFF. The rearrangement uses TRBV6-2 or TRBV6-3 and TRBJ2-2; D uncertain. This CDR3 is built from 16 residues. Germline CDR1 and CDR2: MNHEY and SVGEGT. Trimming pared 6 bases from V and 4 bases from J, leaving 18 bases between.